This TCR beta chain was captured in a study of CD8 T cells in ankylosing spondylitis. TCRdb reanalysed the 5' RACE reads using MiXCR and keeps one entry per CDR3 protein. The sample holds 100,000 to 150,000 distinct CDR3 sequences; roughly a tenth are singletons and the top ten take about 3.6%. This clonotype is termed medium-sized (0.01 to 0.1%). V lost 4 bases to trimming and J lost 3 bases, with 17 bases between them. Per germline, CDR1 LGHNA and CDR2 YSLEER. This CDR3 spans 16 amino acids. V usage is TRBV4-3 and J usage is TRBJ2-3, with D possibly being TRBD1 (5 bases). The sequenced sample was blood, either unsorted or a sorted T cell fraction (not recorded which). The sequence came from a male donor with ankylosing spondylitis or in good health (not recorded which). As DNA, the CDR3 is TGCGCCAGCAGCCGAGAGACAGCAGGATGGACAGATACGCAGTATTTT. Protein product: CASSRETAGWTDTQYF.